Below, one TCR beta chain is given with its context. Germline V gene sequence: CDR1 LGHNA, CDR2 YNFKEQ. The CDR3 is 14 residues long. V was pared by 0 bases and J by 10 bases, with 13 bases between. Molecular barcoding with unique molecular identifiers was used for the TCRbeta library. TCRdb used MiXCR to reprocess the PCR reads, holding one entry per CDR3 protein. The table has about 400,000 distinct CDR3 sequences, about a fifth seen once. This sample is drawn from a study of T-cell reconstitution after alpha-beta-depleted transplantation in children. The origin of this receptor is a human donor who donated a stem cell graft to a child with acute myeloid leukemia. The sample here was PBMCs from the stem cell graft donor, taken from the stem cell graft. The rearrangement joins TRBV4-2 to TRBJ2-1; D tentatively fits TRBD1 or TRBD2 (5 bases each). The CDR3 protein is CASSQEAGTGEQFF. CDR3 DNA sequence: TGTGCCAGCAGCCAAGAAGCAGGGACGGGGGAGCAGTTCTTC.